This TCR beta chain was captured by sequencing in a study of tumor-infiltrating lymphocytes in oesophageal squamous cell carcinoma. The CDR3 contains 14 residues. J was trimmed by 2 bases and V by 7 bases; bases with no gene match: 2. Germline-derived CDR1 and CDR2 are ENHRY and SYGVKD. Using its own MiXCR run on the PCR reads, TCRdb lists one record per CDR3 protein. Counted here are 20,000 or so distinct CDR3 sequences, roughly 40% occurring once; the ten biggest clones make up roughly 42%. The clonotype was recovered from a male donor with esophageal squamous cell carcinoma. The specimen sequenced was esophageal tumor tissue. The chain carries TRBV10-3 and TRBJ1-5; 10 nucleotides line up with TRBD1. DNA of the CDR3: TGTGCCATCAACGGACAGGGGGGCAATCAGCCCCAGCATTTT. Translating it yields CAINGQGGNQPQHF.